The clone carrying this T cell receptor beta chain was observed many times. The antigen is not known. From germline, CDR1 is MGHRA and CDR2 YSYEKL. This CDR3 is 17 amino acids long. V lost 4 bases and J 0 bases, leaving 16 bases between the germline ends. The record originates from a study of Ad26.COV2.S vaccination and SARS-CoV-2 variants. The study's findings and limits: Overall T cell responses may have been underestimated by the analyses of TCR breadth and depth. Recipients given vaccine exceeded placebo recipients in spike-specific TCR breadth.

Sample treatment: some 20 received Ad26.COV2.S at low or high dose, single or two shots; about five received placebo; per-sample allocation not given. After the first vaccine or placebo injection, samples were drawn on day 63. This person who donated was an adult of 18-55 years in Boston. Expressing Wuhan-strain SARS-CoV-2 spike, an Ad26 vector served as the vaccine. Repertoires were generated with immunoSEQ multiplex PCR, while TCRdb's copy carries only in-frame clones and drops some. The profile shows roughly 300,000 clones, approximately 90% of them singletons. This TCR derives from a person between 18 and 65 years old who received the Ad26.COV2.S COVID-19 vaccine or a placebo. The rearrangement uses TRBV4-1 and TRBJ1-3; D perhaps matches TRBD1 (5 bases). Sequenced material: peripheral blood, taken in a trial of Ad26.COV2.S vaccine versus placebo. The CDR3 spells CASSRAGLTLSGNTIYF. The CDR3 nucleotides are TGCGCCAGCAGCCGAGCGGGACTCACTCTCTCTGGAAACACCATATATTTT.